This entry concerns a single T cell receptor (beta chain). This record belongs to a study of blood T cell repertoires in COVID-19. Authors' processing steps: Amplification of reference gene primers provided the estimated nucleated cell counts. TCRdb's table, derived via immunoSEQ multiplex PCR, lists solely in-frame clones and lacks some. V, J and clone size reflect that table, while D and trimming were determined from the DNA. This table holds 200,000 or so clones, 85% to 90% found once. Germline CDR1 and CDR2: KGHSH and LQKENI. V trimming: 1 base; J trimming: 5 bases; junction bases outside the gene matches: 4. The CDR3 runs to 16 residues.

The origin of this receptor is a person aged 65 to 79 with COVID-19, enrolled during active disease. Sequenced input: peripheral blood. The chain joins TRBV18 to TRBJ1-4, with 10 bases identical to TRBD1. The CDR3 DNA follows: TGTGCCAGCTCACCACGGACAGGGGGTTACAATGAAAAACTGTTTTTT. It encodes CASSPRTGGYNEKLFF.